Listed here are 24 T cell receptor beta chains from one sample, sequenced in a study of cytomegalovirus exposure and HLA in healthy donors. This PCR relied on a set of 60 Vbeta primers and 13 Jbeta primers. TCRdb's table, derived via immunoSEQ multiplex PCR, lists solely in-frame clones and lacks some. The repertoire holds approximately 200,000 clones, about 79% seen once, with around 2% in the top ten. The material sequenced was PBMCs. These receptors were collected from a man aged 18 to 29 in good health and CMV-seronegative.

This clone has only a few counts. This chain joins TRBV6-5 and TRBJ1-5; 9 nucleotides line up with TRBD1. CDR1 is MNHEY and CDR2 is SVGAGI in the germline V gene. The V segment lost 2 bases and the J segment 6 bases; nucleotides outside the gene matches: 5. The CDR3 contains 15 residues. This CDR3 is CASSYGRTGAQPQHF. CDR3 in DNA: TGTGCCAGCAGTTACGGTAGGACAGGGGCTCAGCCCCAGCATTTT.

This clone was observed a handful of times. The chain couples TRBV6-5 to TRBJ2-7; 7 bases match TRBD1. After removal of 5 bases from V and 7 bases from J, the junction contained 8 bases not matched to a gene. Germline V lookup: CDR1 MNHEY, CDR2 SVGAGI. This CDR3 contains 13 residues. The CDR3 region is CASSNRQGREQYF. CDR3 bases: TGTGCCAGCAGTAATCGACAGGGTAGGGAGCAGTACTTC.

The genes are TRBV5-6 and TRBJ2-2; 11 nucleotides match TRBD2. The length of the CDR3 is 16 residues. The germline V gene has CDR1 SGHDT and CDR2 YYEEEE. The trim removed 0 bases at V and 7 bases at J, leaving 5 bases unmatched. Here the CDR3 DNA reads TGTGCCAGCAGCTTGGAACTAGCGGGGGCTGTCGGGGAGCTGTTTTTT. The encoded protein is CASSLELAGAVGELFF.

The rearrangement links TRBV2 to TRBJ1-1; D is possibly TRBD1 (6 bases). CDR3 size: 15 residues. Looked up from germline, CDR1 is SNHLY and CDR2 is FYNNEI. V was shortened by 3 bases and J by 4 bases, with 15 bases between the two germline ends. The CDR3 here is CASSDSGASGTEAFF. CDR3 DNA: TGTGCCAGCAGTGATTCAGGGGCTTCTGGCACTGAAGCTTTCTTT.

The V call is TRBV5-6, the J call TRBJ2-4, with 8 bases aligning to TRBD1. This CDR3 is built from 14 residues. With 3 bases clipped from V and 8 bases from J, the junction kept 7 bases outside the gene matches. The V gene's germline CDR1 is SGHDT and CDR2 YYEEEE. The CDR3 DNA reads as TGTGCCAGCAGCTCGCAGGGGGCTCGGGACATTCAGTACTTC. Translated: CASSSQGARDIQYF.

The chain combines TRBV5-5 with TRBJ1-4; TRBD1 agrees at 8 bases. The CDR3 sequence is 16 residues long. With V trimmed by 5 bases and J by 4 bases, 10 bases remained unmatched. Germline assignment: CDR1 SGHKS and CDR2 YYEKEE (reference sequence). DNA for the CDR3: TGTGCCAGCAGTTCCGACAGGGGTCCTAATAATGAAAAACTGTTTTTT. The encoded protein is CASSSDRGPNNEKLFF.

This chain connects TRBV10-2 to TRBJ1-2, with TRBD1 identical over 7 bases. Germline assignment: CDR1 WSHSY and CDR2 SAAADI. This CDR3 region has 16 residues. Trimming at V came to 3 bases and at J to 5 bases, leaving 12 bases not matched to a gene. CDR3 nucleotide sequence: TGCGCCAGCAGTGACAACCGGGACAGCATTTTATATGGCTACACCTTC. Translation: CASSDNRDSILYGYTF.

The chain recombines TRBV19 with TRBJ1-1; no reliable D call. CDR1 is LNHDA, CDR2 SQIVND, per germline (reference sequence). V was trimmed by 10 bases and J by 1 base, leaving 13 bases between them. The length of the CDR3 is 13 residues. CDR3 nucleotide sequence: TGTGCCACCCACCCCCGGGGGAACACTGAAGCTTTCTTT. Its translation: CATHPRGNTEAFF.

This clone was seen a handful of times. V and J are TRBV5-1 and TRBJ2-2; the D is unclear. V lost 2 bases and J 1 base, leaving 6 bases between the germline ends. The CDR3 is made up of 14 amino acids. Germline V lookup: CDR1 SGHRS, CDR2 YFSETQ. In DNA form, the CDR3 reads TGCGCCAGCAGCTTCCCACAGAACACCGGGGAGCTGTTTTTT. This codes for CASSFPQNTGELFF.

V and J are TRBV7-9 and TRBJ2-5, with D possibly being TRBD1 (6 bases). The J call is uncertain, as TRBJ2-7 better fits the DNA end. The CDR3 extends over 15 amino acids. Germline assignment: CDR1 SEHNR and CDR2 FQNEAQ (reference sequence). The CDR3 loop reads CASSFSGTSSYEQYF. CDR3 nucleotide sequence: TGTGCCAGCAGCTTCTCCGGGACAAGCTCCTACGAGCAGTACTTC.

The rearrangement links TRBV2 to TRBJ2-7, with 8 bases lining up with TRBD1. The V segment lost 6 bases and the J segment 1 base; nucleotides outside the gene matches: 8. CDR3 size: 15 residues. Germline-derived CDR1 and CDR2 are SNHLY and FYNNEI. Written as DNA, the CDR3 is TGTGCCAGCAGAGACGACAGGGGCGGGTCCTACGAGCAGTACTTC. It translates to CASRDDRGGSYEQYF.

The chain joins TRBV7-2 to TRBJ2-3; D gene ambiguous. V lost 4 bases, J lost 2 bases, and 13 bases lay in between. The CDR3 is 15 residues long. In germline, CDR1 is SGHTA, CDR2 FQGNSA. CDR3 loop: CASSSGSVYTDTQYF. In DNA, the CDR3 is TGTGCCAGCAGCTCTGGCAGCGTCTACACAGATACGCAGTATTTT.

This clone came up a few times. This chain connects TRBV7-2 to TRBJ2-7, with a tentative D call TRBD2 (6 bases). The V gene lost 1 base and the J gene lost 6 bases, with 22 bases spanning the gap. The CDR3 sequence is 17 residues long. Germline loops: CDR1 SGHTA, CDR2 FQGNSA. CDR3 in amino acids: CASSLGVSTGGESEQYF. The CDR3 DNA is TGTGCCAGCAGCTTAGGAGTTAGCACAGGAGGGGAATCCGAGCAGTACTTC.

DNA of the CDR3: TGTGCCAGCAGCTTACCGACAAGCACAGATACGCAGTATTTT. This encodes CASSLPTSTDTQYF. The chain recombines TRBV5-4 with TRBJ2-3; no definite D call. V was clipped by 2 bases and J by 0 bases, with 7 bases between them. Per the germline V gene, CDR1 is SGHNT and CDR2 is YYREEE (reference sequence). This CDR3 is 14 amino acids long.

The chain employs TRBV2 and TRBJ1-5; D is ambiguous. Trimming shortened V by 5 bases and J by 5 bases, and 13 bases separated the two germline ends. There are 14 residues in the CDR3. Germline values: CDR1 SNHLY, CDR2 FYNNEI. CDR3 sequence (DNA): TGTGCCAGCAGTTACACAGAGGGTGATCAGCCCCAGCATTTT. This encodes CASSYTEGDQPQHF.

V and J are TRBV11-3 and TRBJ1-1; the D is unclear. V dropped 1 base and J dropped 5 bases, with 5 bases sitting between them. CDR3 size: 12 residues. The V gene's germline CDR1 is SGHNT and CDR2 YENEEA. The CDR3: CASSLGRTEAFF. The CDR3 DNA reads as TGTGCCAGCAGCTTAGGCAGGACTGAAGCTTTCTTT.

The chain recombines TRBV7-9 with TRBJ1-4; 10 nucleotides match TRBD1. CDR3 length: 14 amino acids. Germline CDR1 and CDR2: SEHNR and FQNEAQ (reference sequence). The V and J ends lost 5 bases and 7 bases, in that order; junction bases with no gene match: 4. Written as DNA, the CDR3 is TGTGCCAGCAGCAAGGGACAGGGGTTTGAAAAACTGTTTTTT. Translated, it gives CASSKGQGFEKLFF. The entire variable domain, with the rest obtained from reference TRBV7-9 and TRBJ1-4, is as follows: DTGVSQNPRHKITKRGQNVTFRCDPISEHNRLYWYRQTLGQGPEFLTYFQNEAQLEKSRLLSDRFSAERPKGSFSTLEIQRTEQGDSAMYLCASSKGQGFEKLFFGSGTQLSVL.

The genes are TRBV7-6 and TRBJ2-1, with TRBD2 matching over 7 bases. The CDR3 totals 13 residues. The germline gives CDR1 SGHVS, CDR2 FNYEAQ. V was pared by 0 bases and J by 9 bases, with 2 bases of the junction left unmatched. CDR3: CASSLAGGTEQFF. The CDR3 bases are TGTGCCAGCAGCTTAGCGGGGGGGACTGAGCAGTTCTTC.

The chain links TRBV30 to TRBJ2-7; D unclear. The CDR3 consists of 11 residues. V was clipped by 3 bases and J by 7 bases, with 10 bases between them. Germline-derived CDR1 and CDR2 are GTSNPN and SVGIG (reference sequence). The CDR3 nucleotides read TGTGCCTGGAGGCACTATAAGGAGCAGTACTTC. Encoded protein: CAWRHYKEQYF.

The chain carries TRBV7-6 and TRBJ2-1, with TRBD1 matching 9 bases. The CDR3 has 17 residues. J gave up 2 bases and V 5 bases, and 10 bases lay outside the gene matches. Germline V gene lookup returns CDR1 SGHVS and CDR2 FNYEAQ. The DNA for the CDR3 is TGTGCCAGCAGCCAAACGATGGGACAGGGACCCTACAATGAGCAGTTCTTC. Translating gives CASSQTMGQGPYNEQFF.

This clone was detected once. The chain combines TRBV18 with TRBJ1-6; TRBD1 matches at 8 bases. Germline V gene sequence: CDR1 KGHSH, CDR2 LQKENI. The junction had 3 bases not matched to a gene; V was cut back by 3 bases and J by 5 bases. This CDR3 comprises 15 residues. The CDR3 nucleotides read TGTGCCAGCTCACCGGAGACAGGGGATAATTCACCCCTCCACTTT. Translation: CASSPETGDNSPLHF.

The chain's CDR3 is CASSQDQYGLGEDNEQFF. The CDR3 region has the DNA TGTGCCAGCAGCCAAGATCAATATGGGCTAGGGGAAGACAATGAGCAGTTCTTC. The V gene is TRBV14, the J gene TRBJ2-1; D is possibly TRBD1 (5 bases). This CDR3 is 18 amino acids long. From germline, CDR1 is SGHDN and CDR2 FVKESK. The V and J ends lost 0 bases and 5 bases respectively, with 20 bases between them. Full variable domain (rest looked up from reference TRBV14 and TRBJ2-1): EAGVTQFPSHSVIEKGQTVTLRCDPISGHDNLYWYRRVMGKEIKFLLHFVKESKQDESGMPNNRFLAERTGGTYSTLKVQPAELEDSGVYFCASSQDQYGLGEDNEQFFGPGTRLTVL.

The chain carries TRBV9 and TRBJ2-7; TRBD1 agrees at 9 bases. CDR1 is SGDLS, CDR2 YYNGEE, per germline. V was pared by 4 bases and J by 5 bases, with 7 bases of the junction left unmatched. The CDR3 extends over 14 amino acids. The CDR3 DNA sequence: TGTGCCAGCAGCCAACCAAGGACAGGGGACGAGCAGTACTTC. Its translation: CASSQPRTGDEQYF.

CDR3: CASSPRTGDSNQPQHF. CDR3 sequence (DNA): TGTGCCAGCAGTCCAAGGACAGGGGATAGCAATCAGCCCCAGCATTTT. The chain employs TRBV27 and TRBJ1-5; 9 bases fit TRBD1. V shed 5 bases and J 0 bases; nucleotides not matched to a gene: 5. Germline V gives CDR1 MNHEY, CDR2 SMNVEV (reference sequence). This CDR3 spans 16 amino acids.